The present entry profiles one TCR beta chain with its context. The antigen is not known. The sample originates from a study of T cells after yellow fever vaccination. Findings and caveats of the study: Researchers report a weaker secondary response that nonetheless peaked faster, day 5 versus 15. Contaminants from the bulk population, in the form of abundant clonotypes, could be found in FACS-sorted repertoires.

A single record per CDR3 protein comes from TCRdb applying MiXCR to the 5' RACE reads. Of some 340,000 distinct CDR3 sequences listed, approximately 11% are singletons. The germline CDR1 and CDR2 sequences are KGHSH and LQKENI. V lost 5 bases, J lost 3 bases, and 3 bases stayed unmatched. There are 15 residues in the CDR3. This chain joins TRBV18 and TRBJ1-5, with TRBD1 matching 11 bases. The sequences come from CD4+ T cells sorted from PBMCs, collected 45 days after the yellow fever booster vaccination. This clonotype was obtained from a man in his late teens or twenties who received the YFV17D yellow fever vaccine. The CDR3 protein is CASSKDRGLNQPQHF. The CDR3 DNA reads as TGTGCCAGCTCAAAGGACAGGGGGCTCAATCAGCCCCAGCATTTT.